These T cell receptor beta chains were read from a single sample in a study of cytotoxic CD8 clonotypes in ibrutinib-treated CLL. The table came from immunoSEQ multiplex PCR; TCRdb's copy has only in-frame clones and leaves some out. The table has approximately 190,000 clones, 70% seen once. The specimen was PBMCs, collected after 12 months of ibrutinib treatment. These receptors were collected from a human donor with chronic lymphocytic leukemia. CDR3s include the opening cysteine and the closing phenylalanine or tryptophan. A D gene is named only where the DNA matches it firmly. Clone size, where shown, is once, few, many, or a class for clones that have expanded.

clone_size	j_call	d_call	v_call	cdr3_aa	cdr3_nt
-	TRBJ1-3	-	TRBV9	CASSWDGERRGNTIYF	TGTGCCAGCAGTTGGGACGGGGAAAGGAGGGGAAACACCATATATTTT
many	TRBJ2-2	-	TRBV4-1	CASSQDFVGGKANTGELFF	TGCGCCAGCAGCCAAGATTTCGTGGGGGGCAAGGCGAACACCGGGGAGCTGTTTTTT
-	TRBJ2-1	-	TRBV19	CAIAQSFYNEQFF	TGTGCCATCGCACAGAGTTTCTACAATGAGCAGTTCTTC
-	TRBJ1-4	TRBD1	TRBV28	CASGSLTGGLEKLFF	TGTGCCAGCGGCTCCCTGACAGGGGGCTTAGAAAAACTGTTTTTT
-	TRBJ2-7	TRBD2	TRBV4-3	CASSQQGLAPIF	TGCGCCAGCAGCCAGCAGGGACTAGCTCCGATCTTC
-	TRBJ1-1	-	TRBV7-9	CASSIRGGPMNTEAFF	TGTGCCAGCAGCATCCGCGGGGGCCCGATGAACACTGAAGCTTTCTTT
-	TRBJ1-1	-	TRBV6-5	CASSYSGTVNTEAFF	TGTGCCAGCAGTTACTCCGGGACCGTGAACACTGAAGCTTTCTTT
-	TRBJ1-5	-	TRBV4-3	CASSQDDRHNQPQHF	TGCGCCAGCAGCCAAGATGACAGACATAATCAGCCCCAGCATTTT
-	TRBJ2-3	TRBD2	TRBV6-4	CASSPAGGTSTDTQYF	TGTGCCAGCAGCCCGGCGGGGGGCACTAGCACAGATACGCAGTATTTT
-	TRBJ2-6	-	TRBV7-3	CASSLIGRLSGANVLTF	TGTGCCAGCAGCTTAATCGGGCGGCTCTCTGGGGCCAACGTCCTGACTTTC
-	TRBJ1-5	TRBD1	TRBV19	CASSIGDRAVQPQHF	TGTGCCAGTAGTATCGGGGACAGGGCCGTACAGCCCCAGCATTTT